This entry features one T cell receptor (beta chain) sequence. No antigen is known for it. The data were taken from a study of cytomegalovirus exposure and HLA in healthy donors. PCR primers comprised 60 Vbeta and 13 Jbeta primers. The assay was immunoSEQ multiplex PCR, and TCRdb's table has in-frame clones only and misses some. The sample lists fewer than 200,000 clones, 65% to 90% occurring once. Study results and caveats: Accurate prediction of HLA-A and HLA-B alleles (for most subjects) was reportedly achieved from TCR beta sequences. The classifier, whose performance was assessed in both the original and validation cohorts, reportedly diagnosed cytomegalovirus status with high specificity and sensitivity.

The sequenced sample consisted of PBMCs. The clonotype comes from a middle-aged man in good health and CMV-seropositive.

The CDR3: CASSTDGSYGYTF. The CDR3 DNA reads TGTGCCAGCAGCACAGACGGAAGCTATGGCTACACCTTC. The chain carries TRBV5-4 and TRBJ1-2; D uncertain. The germline V gene has CDR1 SGHNT and CDR2 YYREEE (reference sequence). This CDR3 comprises 13 residues. Trimming removed 4 bases from V and 4 bases from J, with 11 bases in between.